These T cell receptor beta chains were read from a single sample in a study of blood T cell repertoires in COVID-19. Using immunoSEQ multiplex PCR, the repertoire was profiled, and TCRdb retains in-frame clones only, with some absent. Of about 150,000 clones listed, around 90% are singletons. The specimen was peripheral blood. The source is a man aged 55 to 70 with COVID-19, enrolled during active disease. Each CDR3 is given with its conserved first and last residue. The D gene is left open where the match is weak. The size field is filled for only some rows; it gives once, few, many or a size class.

>TRBV7-3|TRBJ1-6|NA|NA
TGTGCCAGCAGCTTCGGAGGGAGTAATAATTCACCCCTCCACTTT
CASSFGGSNNSPLHF
>TRBV6-5|TRBJ2-2|NA|NA
TGTGCCAGCAGTTACGTGGGCAGGGGCACCGGGGAGCTGTTTTTT
CASSYVGRGTGELFF
>TRBV7-2|TRBJ1-1|NA|NA
TGTGCCAGCAGCTTATACGAGAGCACTGAAGCTTTCTTT
CASSLYESTEAFF
>TRBV7-3|TRBJ2-2|NA|NA
TGTGCCAGCAAAACAGACCTGAACACCGGGGAGCTGTTTTTT
CASKTDLNTGELFF
>TRBV3-1/TRBV3-2|TRBJ1-2|once|NA
TGTGCCAGCAGTGTCAGGGACTATGGCTACACCTTC
CASSVRDYGYTF
>TRBV5-5|TRBJ1-5|NA|NA
TGTGCCAGCAGCATCAACACAGGGTTTCGGCAGCCCCAGCATTTT
CASSINTGFRQPQHF
>TRBV9|TRBJ2-2|NA|TRBD1
TGTGCCAGCAGCGTTATCGGGCGACAGGGGGCGCAGGCCGGGGAGCTGTTTTTT
CASSVIGRQGAQAGELFF
>TRBV10-3|TRBJ1-3|NA|NA
TGTGCCATCAGTGAATGGGAGGTCAGGGAGAACACCATATATTTT
CAISEWEVRENTIYF
>TRBV27|TRBJ1-3|NA|NA
TGTGCCAGCAGTTTTTCCCGGCCCAGGACTGGAAACACCATATATTTT
CASSFSRPRTGNTIYF
>TRBV6-1|TRBJ1-2|NA|NA
TGTGCCAGCAGTGACCAAAAACCAGGGGTTATTGGCTACACCTTC
CASSDQKPGVIGYTF
>TRBV11-2|TRBJ1-1|NA|NA
TGTGCTTCCGCTCCCCGACAGACTAACACTGAAGCTTTCTTT
CASAPRQTNTEAFF
>TRBV5-1|TRBJ1-6|NA|TRBD1
TGCGCCAGCAGCTTGTCCCGTCTCGGGACAGGGAGCTCCTATAATTCACCCCTCCACTTT
CASSLSRLGTGSSYNSPLHF
>TRBV19|TRBJ1-2|NA|TRBD1
TGTGCCAGTAGTATGCAGGGGGGTCATGGCTACACCTTC
CASSMQGGHGYTF
>TRBV10-3|TRBJ1-4|NA|NA
TGTGCCATCAAGGGAGGTGATGAAAAACTGTTTTTT
CAIKGGDEKLFF
>TRBV7-9|TRBJ2-3|NA|TRBD2
TGTGCCAGCACCGAACTAGCGGGGGAGATCGGAGATACGCAGTATTTT
CASTELAGEIGDTQYF
>TRBV19|TRBJ1-1|NA|NA
TGTGCCAGTATCCTGCAGGGCCTGAACACTGAAGCTTTCTTT
CASILQGLNTEAFF
>TRBV7-2|TRBJ2-1|NA|NA
TGTGCCAGCAGAACAACTAGCAGCTCCTACAATGAGCAGTTCTTC
CASRTTSSSYNEQFF
>TRBV5-1|TRBJ1-2|NA|TRBD1
TGCGCCAGCAGCCAACTACAGGGGACCTATGGCTACACCTTC
CASSQLQGTYGYTF
>TRBV12-3/TRBV12-4|TRBJ1-1|NA|NA
TGTGCCAGCAGTTTACTAGAGAACACTGAAGCTTTCTTT
CASSLLENTEAFF
>TRBV15|TRBJ1-3|NA|TRBD1
TGTGCCACCAGCAGGACAGGGAGTACAAACACCATATATTTT
CATSRTGSTNTIYF
>TRBV7-6|TRBJ2-1|NA|TRBD2
TGTGCCAGCAGCCCCTTTAGCGGGAGGGCCGCCAATGAGCAGTTCTTC
CASSPFSGRAANEQFF
>TRBV28|TRBJ1-2|NA|TRBD1
TGTGCCAGCAGGCCCGGGACAGCCTATGGCTACACCTTC
CASRPGTAYGYTF
>TRBV19|TRBJ1-5|NA|NA
TGTGCCAGTAGAGCCCGGGGAGAGGGCAATCAGCCCCAGCATTTT
CASRARGEGNQPQHF
>TRBV24-1|TRBJ1-3|NA|NA
TGTGCCACCAGTGATGCGGCCGGCGGGGGAGGAAACACCATATATTTT
CATSDAAGGGGNTIYF